This TCR beta chain came from a study of breast tumors, draining lymph nodes, adjacent tissues. The germline V gene encodes CDR1 DFQATT and CDR2 SNEGSKA (reference sequence). CDR3 length: 14 residues. Trimming cost V 4 bases and J 0 bases, with 10 bases left between them. This clonotype has a count of ten or more. What it binds is not known. Each CDR3 protein is one row after TCRdb ran MiXCR on the multiplex PCR reads. In the table there are around 50,000 distinct CDR3 sequences, 20% to 25% of which are singletons. The study's findings and limits: Tumor TCR diversity was below lymph nodes but above nontumor tissue.

The V gene is TRBV20-1, the J gene TRBJ2-1; D perhaps matches TRBD1 (6 bases). This receptor was obtained from a female donor with breast cancer. Some clones in this sample may be carry-over from other donors' samples. The specimen was breast tumor tissue. CDR3 DNA sequence: TGCAGTGCTAATACGGACAGCTCCTACAATGAGCAGTTCTTC. Translating it yields CSANTDSSYNEQFF.